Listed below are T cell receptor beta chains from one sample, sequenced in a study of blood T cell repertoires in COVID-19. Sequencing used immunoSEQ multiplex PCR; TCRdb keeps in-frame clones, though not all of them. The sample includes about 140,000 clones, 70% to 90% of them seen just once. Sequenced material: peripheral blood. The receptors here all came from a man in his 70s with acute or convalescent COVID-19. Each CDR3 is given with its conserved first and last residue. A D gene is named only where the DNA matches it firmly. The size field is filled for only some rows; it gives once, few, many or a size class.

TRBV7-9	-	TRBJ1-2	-	CASSLPLSF	TGTGCCAGCAGCTTACCTCTTTCCTTC
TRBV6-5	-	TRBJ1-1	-	CASSLPGALNTEAFF	TGTGCCAGCAGCCTTCCTGGGGCTTTGAACACTGAAGCTTTCTTT
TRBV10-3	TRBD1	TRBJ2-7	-	CAISEAHGTGPYEQYF	TGTGCCATCAGTGAGGCTCACGGGACAGGCCCCTACGAGCAGTACTTC
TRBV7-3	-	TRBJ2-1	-	CASSSNRSPVNEQFF	TGTGCCAGCAGCTCAAACAGGAGTCCCGTTAATGAGCAGTTCTTC
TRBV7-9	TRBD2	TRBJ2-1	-	CASSLWTSGGVYPSEQFF	TGTGCCAGCAGCTTATGGACTAGCGGGGGAGTTTACCCCAGTGAGCAGTTCTTC
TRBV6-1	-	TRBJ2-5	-	CASSESVSPETQYF	TGTGCCAGCAGTGAGTCTGTGTCCCCAGAGACCCAGTACTTC
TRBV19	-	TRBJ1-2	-	CASRTPGNYGYTF	TGTGCCAGCCGGACCCCAGGGAACTATGGCTACACCTTC
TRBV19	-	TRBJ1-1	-	CASRRAVSTGLSEAFF	TGTGCCAGTAGACGAGCGGTTTCGACAGGCCTATCTGAAGCTTTCTTT
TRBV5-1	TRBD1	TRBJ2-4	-	CASRPAGTGGGIQYF	TGCGCCAGCAGACCAGCCGGGACAGGGGGCGGCATTCAGTACTTC
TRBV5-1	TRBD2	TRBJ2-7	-	CASRGGGPPGYEQYF	TGCGCCAGCCGAGGCGGGGGGCCCCCGGGCTACGAGCAGTACTTC
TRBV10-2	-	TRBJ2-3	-	CASTDRGDTQYF	TGCGCCAGCACTGACAGAGGGGATACGCAGTATTTT
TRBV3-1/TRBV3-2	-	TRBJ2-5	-	CASSQDRGETQYF	TGTGCCAGCAGCCAAGATCGGGGAGAGACCCAGTACTTC
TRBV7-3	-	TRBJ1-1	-	CASSLSGGDTEAFF	TGTGCCAGCAGCTTAAGCGGGGGGGACACTGAAGCTTTCTTT
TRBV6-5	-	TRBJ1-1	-	CASKAQQVGAFF	TGTGCCAGCAAGGCCCAACAGGTGGGGGCTTTCTTT
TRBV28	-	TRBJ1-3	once	CASSSGGANGNTIYF	TGTGCCAGCAGTTCGGGTGGGGCTAATGGAAACACCATATATTTT
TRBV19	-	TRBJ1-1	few	CASSKRSNTEAFF	TGTGCCAGTAGTAAACGGTCGAACACTGAAGCTTTCTTT